The rows below give T cell receptor beta chains drawn from one sample of a study of shared clonotypes between healthy human individuals. Sequencing was performed with immunoSEQ multiplex PCR; in TCRdb, only in-frame clones are kept and a portion is missing. The sample records a few million clones, 85% to 95% being singletons. The specimen sequenced was naive CD4+ T cells from PBMCs. The receptors here all came from a man younger than 35 in good health. Some clones in this sample may be carry-over from other donors' samples. Each CDR3 is given with its conserved first and last residue. Fields, in order: V gene, clone size, CDR3 protein. Only part of the rows carry a size: once, few, many, or a class if the clone is expanded.

V gene: TRBV6-5
clone size: once
CDR3 protein: CASGSRHSGANVLTF

V gene: TRBV18
clone size: .
CDR3 protein: CASSPVSRQSSLGGTYTF

V gene: TRBV5-4
clone size: .
CDR3 protein: CASSFGSSGSITDTQYF

V gene: TRBV7-8
clone size: .
CDR3 protein: CASSLEADRERNGYTF

V gene: TRBV29-1
clone size: once
CDR3 protein: CSVAGGSEETQYF

V gene: TRBV10-3
clone size: .
CDR3 protein: CAISETNTGSGANVLTF

V gene: TRBV10-2
clone size: once
CDR3 protein: CASSDQGPYGYTF

V gene: TRBV5-1
clone size: .
CDR3 protein: CASSLGGAGNTEAFF

V gene: TRBV29-1
clone size: .
CDR3 protein: CSVEGGTYGYTF

V gene: TRBV28
clone size: .
CDR3 protein: CASSLVLATQYF

V gene: TRBV7-2
clone size: .
CDR3 protein: CASSLAREVYEQYF

V gene: TRBV19
clone size: .
CDR3 protein: CASSTYNEQFF

V gene: TRBV11-2
clone size: .
CDR3 protein: CASSLNGRGEKLFF

V gene: TRBV7-6
clone size: .
CDR3 protein: CASSLGTGASGGTQYF

V gene: TRBV6-6
clone size: .
CDR3 protein: CASSYKPQGGMEQYF

V gene: TRBV29-1
clone size: .
CDR3 protein: CSFYNRAGTGELFF

V gene: TRBV27
clone size: once
CDR3 protein: CASSLGPDTQYF

V gene: TRBV6-6
clone size: .
CDR3 protein: CASSYYRGFNEKLFF

V gene: TRBV14
clone size: .
CDR3 protein: CASLEEKLFF

V gene: TRBV30
clone size: .
CDR3 protein: CAWSTSLGGAIGYTF

V gene: TRBV5-5
clone size: .
CDR3 protein: CASSPVTGNTGELFF

V gene: TRBV9
clone size: .
CDR3 protein: CASKPPDVAREQYF

V gene: TRBV18
clone size: .
CDR3 protein: CASSPEVSRGNQPQHF

V gene: TRBV7-9
clone size: .
CDR3 protein: CASSSITGRYEQYF

V gene: TRBV13
clone size: .
CDR3 protein: CASSLRRGYEQYF

V gene: TRBV5-1
clone size: .
CDR3 protein: CASSWGQGADTQYF

V gene: TRBV28
clone size: .
CDR3 protein: CASSPLGQRSGNTIYF

V gene: TRBV9
clone size: .
CDR3 protein: CASSVAEDTQYF

V gene: TRBV23-1
clone size: .
CDR3 protein: CASSVRRNQPQHF

V gene: TRBV7-9
clone size: .
CDR3 protein: CASSLGLETQYF

V gene: TRBV5-6
clone size: .
CDR3 protein: CASSLVAADNSPLHF

V gene: TRBV15
clone size: .
CDR3 protein: CATSTNLRGNPYNEQFF

V gene: TRBV5-1
clone size: .
CDR3 protein: CASSLGGDTSKPQHF

V gene: TRBV7-2
clone size: once
CDR3 protein: CASKTGGGTANYGYTF

V gene: TRBV6-1
clone size: .
CDR3 protein: CASSEDRAYEKLFF

V gene: TRBV29-1
clone size: once
CDR3 protein: CSVYRGDRSYNEQFF

V gene: TRBV5-1
clone size: few
CDR3 protein: CASSFLGSDTEAFF

V gene: TRBV18
clone size: .
CDR3 protein: CASSPILSGANVLTF

V gene: TRBV18
clone size: .
CDR3 protein: CASSPEGAGYGYTF

V gene: TRBV18
clone size: few
CDR3 protein: CASSPKTDTQYF

V gene: TRBV20-1
clone size: few
CDR3 protein: CSASRADTQYF

V gene: TRBV9
clone size: .
CDR3 protein: CASSQGTGGPGYSYNEQFF

V gene: TRBV7-9
clone size: .
CDR3 protein: CASSSPNTGELFF

V gene: TRBV7-6
clone size: .
CDR3 protein: CASSLAGGNYGYTF

V gene: TRBV9
clone size: .
CDR3 protein: CASSPPLTDTQYF

V gene: TRBV5-1
clone size: .
CDR3 protein: CASSFAEGEQYF

V gene: TRBV5-6
clone size: .
CDR3 protein: CASSSLSTGPKTQYF

V gene: TRBV9
clone size: .
CDR3 protein: CASSVGASGSIYEQYF

V gene: TRBV9
clone size: .
CDR3 protein: CASSATTTYNEQFF

V gene: TRBV18
clone size: .
CDR3 protein: CASSPAGEGEQYF

V gene: TRBV12-2
clone size: .
CDR3 protein: CASRPQRSSYNEQFF

V gene: TRBV9
clone size: .
CDR3 protein: CASSPHPSGYGYTF

V gene: TRBV28
clone size: few
CDR3 protein: CASIQGVAQPQHF

V gene: TRBV5-1
clone size: .
CDR3 protein: CASSYWDRRTDTQYF

V gene: TRBV2
clone size: .
CDR3 protein: CASTLGGLEQYF